This T cell receptor (beta chain) originates from a study of OX40 agonist ivuxolimab in advanced cancers. Study information: The drug used for patients, ivuxolimab, was an agonistic anti-OX40 (CD134) antibody.

The sampling schedule covered blood at baseline, cycle 4 day 1, and cycle 7 day 1. Study findings and constraints: Some nonresponders likewise displayed low normalized T-cell clonal expansion.

Note on this clone: Antigen: not known.

The protocol was immunoSEQ multiplex PCR, while the TCRdb copy is restricted to in-frame clones and leaves out a portion. The sample lists fewer than 100,000 clones, roughly 90% occurring once. The CDR3 contains 12 residues. Germline V CDR1 and CDR2: KGHSH, LQKENI. Trimming removed 5 bases from V and 3 bases from J, with 7 bases in between. The chain combines TRBV18 with TRBJ2-5; D is ambiguous. The origin of this receptor is an adult with an advanced solid tumor such as melanoma, head and neck, liver or kidney cancer. Here the sequenced sample was CD4+ or CD8+ T cells sorted from blood, taken in a trial of the OX40 agonist ivuxolimab. Written as DNA, the CDR3 is TGTGCCAGCTCATCGTACAAAGAGACCCAGTACTTC. The encoded protein is CASSSYKETQYF.